Each of the 32 T cell receptor beta chains below was sequenced from the same sample in a study of CD4 and CD8 cells across lung adenocarcinoma regions. Each CDR3 protein gets one entry after TCRdb re-called the PCR reads with MiXCR. The sample lists about 10,000 distinct CDR3 sequences, around half occurring once. The sample taken for sequencing was CD8+ T cells from the margin of a lung tumor. The receptor source for this set is a male donor with lung adenocarcinoma. The CD4 and CD8 labels of this study may be unreliable.

This chain joins TRBV10-1 and TRBJ2-3, with D possibly called TRBD1 or TRBD2 (6 bases each). Near its end, the DNA agrees better with TRBJ2-7, so the J call may be wrong. In germline, CDR1 is WNHNN, CDR2 SYGVQD (reference sequence). The CDR3 runs 15 residues. In DNA, the CDR3 is TGCGCCGGGTTGCTGGGGGGACATTCCACAGATACGCAGTACTTC. As protein: CAGLLGGHSTDTQYF.

The V call is TRBV6-4, the J call TRBJ1-6, with TRBD1 as a possible D gene (6 bases). The V gene's germline CDR1 is MRHNA and CDR2 SNTAGT. The V gene lost 6 bases and the J gene lost 7 bases, with 16 bases spanning the gap. This CDR3 has 15 residues. CDR3 sequence: CASRIYRASNSPLHF. The CDR3 region has the DNA TGTGCCAGCAGAATCTACAGGGCCTCAAATTCACCCCTCCACTTT.

This rearrangement joins TRBV4-1 to TRBJ2-5; 14 bases are shared with TRBD2. The assigned J gene may be wrong: the sequence end matches TRBJ2-3 better. Germline-derived CDR1 and CDR2 are MGHRA and YSYEKL. The CDR3 runs 20 residues. The CDR3 is CASSQDRGTSGSGEADTQYF. In DNA, the CDR3 is TGCGCCAGCAGCCAAGATCGGGGGACTAGCGGGAGTGGTGAGGCAGATACGCAGTATTTT.

The chain carries TRBV4-2 and TRBJ2-1; 10 bases match TRBD2. The germline CDR1 and CDR2 sequences are LGHNA and YNFKEQ. The CDR3 covers 16 residues. J gave up 7 bases and V 4 bases, and 10 bases lay outside the gene matches. CDR3 region: CASSRDQRGGGNEQFF. DNA of the CDR3: TGTGCCAGCAGCCGGGACCAGCGGGGGGGCGGGAATGAGCAGTTCTTC.

Remarks on this clonotype: An end of the junction differs from the germline gene, which may be a read error. The gene calls are TRBV6-5 and TRBJ2-3; D is uncertain. Germline V gives CDR1 MNHEY, CDR2 SVGAGI. This CDR3 is built from 19 residues. CDR3 sequence (DNA): TGTGCCAGCAGTTACCAATCCAGCACCGAGGCTGTGAACACAGATGAGCAGTTTTTT. Translated: CASSYQSSTEAVNTDEQFF.

This chain joins TRBV7-8 and TRBJ1-2; 9 bases map to TRBD1. Germline values: CDR1 SGHVS, CDR2 FQNEAQ. The CDR3 length is 16 residues. V shed 4 bases and J 4 bases; nucleotides not matched to a gene: 10. The CDR3 reads CASSYGQGNSRYGYTF. CDR3 sequence (DNA): TGTGCCAGCAGCTACGGACAGGGGAATAGTCGCTATGGCTACACCTTC.

This clonotype was seen only a few times. The J gene is TRBJ2-6, the V gene TRBV6-2 or TRBV6-3; 7 bases agree with TRBD1. J lost 0 bases, V lost 6 bases, and 8 bases had no gene match. CDR1 MNHEY and CDR2 SVGEGT come from the germline V gene. This CDR3 has 17 amino acids. The CDR3 sequence is CASRQGKLGSGANVLTF. CDR3 nucleotide sequence: TGTGCCAGCAGACAGGGGAAACTCGGCTCTGGGGCCAACGTCCTGACTTTC.

This clonotype qualifies as medium-sized. The chain recombines TRBV10-3 with TRBJ2-3; perhaps D is TRBD1 or TRBD2 (6 bases each). The CDR3 has 11 residues. The V gene's germline CDR1 is ENHRY and CDR2 SYGVKD. The V end lost 11 bases, the J end lost 5 bases, and 11 bases lay between the germline ends. CDR3 bases: TGTGCCGTACAGGGACTAGATACGCAGTATTTT. It translates to CAVQGLDTQYF.

This sequence joins TRBV6-1 and TRBJ2-6; 8 bases line up with TRBD2. The assigned J gene may be wrong: the sequence end matches TRBJ2-1 better. Germline CDR1 reads MNHNS; CDR2 reads SASEGT. The length of the CDR3 is 15 residues. The CDR3 DNA follows: TGTGCCAGCAGCCACCCTGTAGCGGGGTACGATGCGCAGTTCTTC. Amino acid sequence: CASSHPVAGYDAQFF.

This clonotype is medium-sized. V and J are TRBV6-5 and TRBJ2-3; possible D gene TRBD1, 6 bases. Trimming pared 2 bases from V and 2 bases from J, leaving 11 bases between. Germline V gene data show CDR1 as MNHEY and CDR2 as SVGAGI. This CDR3 spans 15 amino acids. CDR3 nucleotide sequence: TGTGCCAGCAGTTACACCGACAGGCACACAGATACGCAGTATTTT. It is translated as CASSYTDRHTDTQYF.

This chain connects TRBV6-1 to TRBJ2-5; D might be TRBD1 or TRBD2, each matching 6 bases. The J call may be faulty, since TRBJ2-7 better matches the DNA end. The CDR3 runs 15 residues. CDR1 is MNHNS, CDR2 SASEGT, per germline. CDR3 in DNA: TGTGCCAGCAGTGATTTCGGGGGCGATGACTACGAGCAGTACTTC. It codes for CASSDFGGDDYEQYF.

This clonotype was seen more than once but under ten times. One end of the junction is discordant with germline, which a read error may explain. This chain links TRBV12-3 or TRBV12-4 with TRBJ2-3; 12 bases align to TRBD2. There are 21 residues in the CDR3. CDR3: CASSLAGTSGFRFTPTNTQYF. The CDR3 DNA sequence: TGTGCCAGCAGTTTAGCGGGGACTAGCGGGTTTCGCTTTACCCCCACAAATACGCAGTATTTT.

The chain joins TRBV20-1 to TRBJ2-3, with 9 bases matching TRBD2. V trimming: 7 bases; J trimming: 5 bases; junction bases outside the gene matches: 10. This CDR3 spans 14 amino acids. Germline assignment: CDR1 DFQATT and CDR2 SNEGSKA (reference sequence). The CDR3 sequence: CSGRVAGVLDTQYF. CDR3 sequence (DNA): TGCAGTGGAAGGGTAGCGGGGGTGTTAGATACGCAGTATTTT.

A note on this clonotype: Germline and junction disagree at one end, which may indicate a read error. The gene calls are TRBV5-1 and TRBJ2-3, with 7 positions matching TRBD2. The CDR3 spans 14 residues. Germline CDR1 SGHRS, CDR2 YFSETQ. Here the CDR3 reads CAGLPGGCTNEQYF. The CDR3 nucleotides are TGCGCGGGCCTCCCGGGAGGCTGCACAAATGAGCAGTATTTC.

Regarding this clonotype: The junction differs from germline at one of its ends, possibly a read error. The gene calls are TRBV24-1 and TRBJ1-1; perhaps TRBD1 as D (6 bases). This CDR3 is built from 15 residues. Germline V lookup: CDR1 KGHDR, CDR2 SFDVKD. CDR3 region: CATSDGGRAQDTQYF. The CDR3 nucleotides are TGTGCCACGAGTGACGGGGGCCGTGCCCAAGATACCCAGTACTTT.

This clonotype turned up a few times. The CDR3 here is CAIRTGTVGTEAFF. In DNA, the CDR3 is TGTGCCATCAGGACAGGGACGGTTGGAACTGAAGCTTTCTTT. The chain links TRBV10-3 to TRBJ1-1, with 7 bases fitting TRBD1. The CDR3 sequence is 14 residues long. Germline V gene lookup returns CDR1 ENHRY and CDR2 SYGVKD. V trimming: 6 bases; J trimming: 5 bases; junction bases outside the gene matches: 9.

The rearrangement joins TRBV18 to TRBJ1-2; TRBD1 agrees at 7 bases. Germline V gene lookup returns CDR1 KGHSH and CDR2 LQKENI. CDR3 length: 14 amino acids. The V and J ends lost 2 bases and 7 bases, in that order; junction bases with no gene match: 7. CDR3 amino acids: CASSPDRDKFGYTF. The CDR3 DNA follows: TGTGCCAGCTCACCAGACAGGGATAAGTTTGGCTACACCTTC.

V gene TRBV5-1 combines with J gene TRBJ2-1; 11 bases fit TRBD2. The trim removed 4 bases at V and 8 bases at J, leaving 8 bases unmatched. The CDR3 is made up of 15 amino acids. Germline lookup yields CDR1 SGHRS and CDR2 YFSETQ. CDR3 in DNA: TGCGCCAGCAGCCCACTCGGGACTAGCGGCGATGAGCAGTTCTTC. This sequence encodes CASSPLGTSGDEQFF.

With regard to this clonotype: The junction and the germline gene differ at one end; a read error may be behind it. The rearrangement links TRBV7-7 to TRBJ2-1; 8 nucleotides agree with TRBD2. TRBJ2-5 matches the DNA end more closely, so the J call is doubtful. The CDR3 consists of 15 residues. In germline, CDR1 is SSHAT, CDR2 FNYEAQ (reference sequence). The CDR3 DNA reads TGTGCTAGCAGCTTCCGGGGGGGCTCCCAAGAGACCCAGTACTTC. Translating it yields CASSFRGGSQETQYF.

In this sample, this clonotype turned up once. V is TRBV6-1 and J is TRBJ2-1; D is unresolved. The end of the DNA fits TRBJ2-7 better, so the J call may be wrong. Germline V CDR1 and CDR2: MNHNS, SASEGT. This CDR3 is 11 amino acids long. The CDR3 nucleotides are TGTGCCAGCACCTGGACCAATGAGCAGTACTTC. This codes for CASTWTNEQYF.

There are many counts of this clonotype. The chain links TRBV11-3 to TRBJ2-3; D perhaps matches TRBD2 (6 bases). In germline, CDR1 is SGHNT, CDR2 YENEEA. The CDR3 totals 13 residues. Trimming removed 5 bases from V and 5 bases from J, with 11 bases in between. The CDR3 DNA reads as TGTGCCAGCAGCCCCGGGGGTGGAGATACGCAGTATTTT. This encodes CASSPGGGDTQYF.

By share, this clonotype ranks as medium-sized. The chain couples TRBV6-1 to TRBJ2-7; no clear D gene. The V and J ends lost 3 bases and 2 bases respectively, with 29 bases between them. Germline lookup yields CDR1 MNHNS and CDR2 SASEGT. The CDR3 covers 20 residues. The CDR3 here is CASSEGFFKPQDLRAYEQYF. The CDR3 DNA is TGTGCCAGCAGTGAGGGCTTTTTTAAGCCTCAGGACCTTAGGGCCTACGAGCAGTACTTC.

By share, this clonotype counts as medium-sized. The chain carries TRBV10-1 and TRBJ2-3, with TRBD2 as a possible D gene (6 bases). This CDR3 region has 14 residues. CDR1 and CDR2 from the germline V gene are WNHNN and SYGVQD (reference sequence). The V gene lost 5 bases and the J gene lost 1 base, with 10 bases spanning the gap. This chain's CDR3 is CASSRELGTDTQYF. The CDR3 DNA reads TGCGCCAGCAGTCGGGAGTTAGGCACAGATACGCAGTATTTT.

About this clonotype itself: At one end the junction does not follow the germline gene, possibly because of a read error. The chain employs TRBV6-1 and TRBJ2-3; D might be TRBD1 (6 bases). The germline V gene encodes CDR1 MNHNS and CDR2 SASEGT. This CDR3 contains 10 residues. Here the CDR3 DNA reads TGTGCCGGGGGCGACTATAAGCAGTTTTTT. Protein product: CAGGDYKQFF.

Judged by abundance, this clonotype is medium-sized (0.01 to 0.1%). The V gene is TRBV10-2, the J gene TRBJ1-2; D gene ambiguous. The CDR3 extends over 11 amino acids. Germline V lookup: CDR1 WSHSY, CDR2 SAAADI. Trimming cost V 7 bases and J 8 bases, with 11 bases left between them. The CDR3 is CASKVLEGYTF. DNA of the CDR3: TGCGCCAGCAAGGTGCTAGAAGGCTACACCTTC.

V and J are TRBV20-1 and TRBJ2-5; 10 nucleotides match TRBD1. The end of the DNA fits TRBJ2-7 better, so the J call may be wrong. CDR3 length equals 14 residues. Germline V CDR1 and CDR2: DFQATT, SNEGSKA (reference sequence). The DNA for the CDR3 is TGCAGTGCCCGAAAGGGGACAGGGGAATACGAGCAGTACTTC. This codes for CSARKGTGEYEQYF.

This sequence joins TRBV5-6 and TRBJ2-3; D uncertain. Deletions cut 1 base from V and 6 bases from J, with 12 bases between. CDR1 SGHDT and CDR2 YYEEEE come from the germline V gene. This CDR3 contains 14 residues. The CDR3 DNA follows: TGTGCCAGCAGCTTGCGGCAGCCCGGGGATACGCAGTATTTT. It specifies CASSLRQPGDTQYF.

This clonotype was counted once. This chain uses TRBV7-3 with TRBJ2-3; 7 nucleotides agree with TRBD1. CDR1 and CDR2 (germline): SGHTA, FQGTGA. The CDR3 runs 15 residues. V lost 5 bases to trimming and J lost 4 bases; unmatched junction nucleotides: 9. CDR3: CASSPRQGRADTQYF. The CDR3 DNA reads as TGTGCCAGCAGCCCAAGACAGGGTAGGGCAGATACGCAGTATTTT.

At least ten counts were recorded for this clonotype. The rearrangement joins TRBV5-1 to TRBJ2-7, with D perhaps matching TRBD2 (6 bases). The CDR3 extends over 15 amino acids. CDR1 and CDR2 (germline): SGHRS, YFSETQ. V was cut by 3 bases and J by 4 bases, with 17 bases left in between. This CDR3 is CASSYDGGAFYEQYF. DNA for the CDR3: TGCGCCAGCAGCTATGACGGAGGGGCCTTTTACGAGCAGTACTTC.

Of note for this clonotype: The junction differs from germline at one of its ends, possibly a read error. The chain recombines TRBV10-3 with TRBJ2-3; the D gene is possibly TRBD2 (5 bases). The J call may not be correct, given that the DNA end is closer to TRBJ2-7. The CDR3 is made up of 13 amino acids. CDR1 and CDR2 from the germline V gene are ENHRY and SYGVKD. The CDR3: CVTGISGKDTQYF. In DNA, the CDR3 is TGCGTCACGGGGATCTCTGGCAAAGATACGCAGTACTTC.

This clonotype appeared many times. The chain recombines TRBV27 with TRBJ1-4; unclear D gene. The V end lost 0 bases, the J end lost 10 bases, and 9 bases lay between the germline ends. Germline V gene sequence: CDR1 MNHEY, CDR2 SMNVEV (reference sequence). CDR3 length equals 13 residues. The CDR3 here is CASSLSSVGKLFF. The CDR3 region has the DNA TGTGCCAGCAGTTTATCTTCCGTGGGAAAACTGTTTTTT. Complete variable domain (other parts from reference TRBV27 and TRBJ1-4): EAQVTQNPRYLITVTGKKLTVTCSQNMNHEYMSWYRQDPGLGLRQIYYSMNVEVTDKGDVPEGYKVSRKEKRNFPLILESPSPNQTSLYFCASSLSSVGKLFFGSGTQLSVL.

This clonotype was observed many times. J is TRBJ1-5 and V is TRBV6-1; D remains unclear. From germline, CDR1 is MNHNS and CDR2 SASEGT. Trimming cost V 6 bases and J 3 bases, with 12 bases left between them. The CDR3 is 14 residues long. CDR3 sequence: CASSARGFNQPQHF. The CDR3 nucleotides are TGTGCCAGCAGCGCCAGAGGGTTCAATCAGCCCCAGCATTTT.